These 11 T cell receptor beta chains were all obtained from the same sample, sequenced in a study of vaccination and CD4 T cells after COVID-19. This sample's treatment: roughly 11-day PBMC culture with coronavirus spike peptide pools or control peptides (ViraFEST assay). Antigens for these TCRs are unknown. The assay that was used to sequence DNA from cultured CD4+ T cells was the Oncomine TCR Beta short-read assay. TCRdb called the PCR reads again in MiXCR, with one record for every CDR3 protein. The sample has around 15,000 distinct CDR3 sequences; less than 60% are singletons. Sequencing was performed on CD4+ T cells from blood, cultured in vitro. The receptors were sampled from a human donor who had recovered from COVID-19.

This clonotype turned up a few times. This rearrangement joins TRBV6-1 to TRBJ1-2, with D tentatively TRBD1 (6 bases). This CDR3 spans 13 amino acids. Germline loops: CDR1 MNHNS, CDR2 SASEGT. The V gene lost 6 bases and the J gene lost 2 bases, with 10 bases spanning the gap. The CDR3 reads CASRRTGNYGYTF. The CDR3 nucleotides read TGTGCCAGCAGGCGCACAGGGAACTATGGCTACACCTTC.

This chain uses TRBV27 with TRBJ1-1, with D possibly matching TRBD1 (5 bases). The CDR3 totals 14 residues. Germline CDR1 and CDR2: MNHEY and SMNVEV (reference sequence). Trimming removed 2 bases at V and 0 bases at J, with 7 bases between. CDR3 protein: CASSLEGLNTEAFF. The DNA for the CDR3 is TGTGCCAGCAGTTTAGAGGGGCTGAACACTGAAGCTTTCTTT.

The chain has TRBV6-2 or TRBV6-3 and TRBJ1-5; no definite D call. Trimming removed 7 bases at V and 1 base at J, with 8 bases between. The CDR3 runs 13 residues. Germline loops: CDR1 MNHEY, CDR2 SVGEGT. The CDR3: CASTRESNQPQHF. The CDR3 DNA reads as TGTGCCAGCACCCGGGAGAGCAATCAGCCCCAGCATTTT.

This clonotype was recorded a few times. V is TRBV5-1 and J is TRBJ2-3; D is possibly TRBD1 (5 bases). V dropped 0 bases and J dropped 5 bases, with 13 bases sitting between them. Per the germline V gene, CDR1 is SGHRS and CDR2 is YFSETQ. The CDR3 sequence is 15 residues long. CDR3 nucleotide sequence: TGCGCCAGCAGCTTGGGAAGGGGAAAGGAAGATACGCAGTATTTT. This translates into CASSLGRGKEDTQYF.

The chain employs TRBV5-4 and TRBJ1-4; no clear D gene. V was cut by 4 bases and J by 5 bases, with 12 bases left in between. The CDR3 totals 14 residues. Looked up from germline, CDR1 is SGHNT and CDR2 is YYREEE (reference sequence). Here the CDR3 reads CASSGGRSNEKLFF. Written as DNA, the CDR3 is TGTGCCAGCAGCGGTGGTCGGAGCAATGAAAAACTGTTTTTT. Drawing the rest from reference TRBV5-4 and TRBJ1-4, the complete variable domain is ETGVTQSPTHLIKTRGQQVTLRCSSQSGHNTVSWYQQALGQGPQFIFQYYREEENGRGNFPPRFSGLQFPNYSSELNVNALELDDSALYLCASSGGRSNEKLFFGSGTQLSVL.

The J gene is TRBJ1-6, the V gene TRBV2; perhaps TRBD1 as D (5 bases). CDR3 size: 16 residues. Germline CDR1 SNHLY, CDR2 FYNNEI. The germline V and J ends were trimmed by 4 bases and 5 bases, with 15 bases remaining between them. The CDR3 nucleotides are TGTGCCAGCAGTGGGAGGAGGGGCGCGGATAATTCACCCCTCCACTTT. Its translation is CASSGRRGADNSPLHF.

This clonotype showed up just a few times. V usage is TRBV6-5 and J usage is TRBJ1-5; no firm D call. CDR3 length: 14 amino acids. The V and J ends lost 4 bases and 5 bases respectively, with 12 bases between them. The germline gives CDR1 MNHEY, CDR2 SVGAGI. CDR3 in DNA: TGTGCCAGCAGTTTCCAGGAGCCTGATCAGCCCCAGCATTTT. Protein sequence: CASSFQEPDQPQHF.

The chain has TRBV6-1 and TRBJ1-2; D unresolved. V dropped 2 bases and J dropped 5 bases, with 6 bases sitting between them. CDR3 length: 12 residues. Germline CDR1 is MNHNS and CDR2 is SASEGT. CDR3 protein: CASSESSYGYTF. CDR3 bases: TGTGCCAGCAGTGAAAGCAGTTATGGCTACACCTTC.

This clonotype was detected only a few times. V gene TRBV7-2 combines with J gene TRBJ2-5; 9 bases line up with TRBD2. The CDR3 runs 15 residues. Trimming removed 2 bases from V and 1 base from J; junction bases left unmatched: 2. Germline V gene lookup returns CDR1 SGHTA and CDR2 FQGNSA. CDR3 bases: TGTGCCAGCAGCTTACTAGCGGGGCTCCAAGAGACCCAGTACTTC. Encoded protein: CASSLLAGLQETQYF. The variable domain in full, completed from reference TRBV7-2 and TRBJ2-5, reads GAGVSQSPSNKVTEKGKDVELRCDPISGHTALYWYRQSLGQGLEFLIYFQGNSAPDKSGLPSDRFSAERTGGSVSTLTIQRTQQEDSAVYLCASSLLAGLQETQYFGPGTRLLVL.

This chain links TRBV5-1 with TRBJ2-5; no clear D. The CDR3 is 14 amino acids. With 0 bases removed from V and 0 bases from J, the gap between germline ends came to 6 bases. CDR1 and CDR2 from the germline V gene are SGHRS and YFSETQ. The CDR3 nucleotides are TGCGCCAGCAGCTTGGGAAGCTACCAAGAGACCCAGTACTTC. This sequence encodes CASSLGSYQETQYF. The full variable domain, in which reference TRBV5-1 and TRBJ2-5 provide the parts outside the CDR3, is KAGVTQTPRYLIKTRGQQVTLSCSPISGHRSVSWYQQTPGQGLQFLFEYFSETQRNKGNFPGRFSGRQFSNSRSEMNVSTLELGDSALYLCASSLGSYQETQYFGPGTRLLVL.

V is TRBV5-8 and J is TRBJ1-2; D is unresolved. From germline, CDR1 is SGHTS and CDR2 YDEGEE. The CDR3 loop spans 14 amino acids. V lost 6 bases and J 2 bases, leaving 14 bases between the germline ends. CDR3 DNA sequence: TGTGCCAGCATCCCATTGGGAGGGAACTATGGCTACACCTTC. Encoded protein: CASIPLGGNYGYTF.